Following are 9 T cell receptor beta chains from one sample sequenced in a study of human T cells and chemical hapten exposure (dated by TCRdb to about 2021). Total RNA was extracted from unfractionated whole blood collected in Tempus Blood RNA tubes. The library was built by means of 5' RACE. TCRdb names Illumina MiSeq as the instrument used. TCRdb reworked the public reads: Q25 trimming with fastp, MiXCR clone assembly, productive beta chains retained. Rows matching on CDR3 protein sequence are summarized as one entry with the most common DNA and genes. The sample data list 75,000 or so distinct CDR3 sequences, and more than 15% of these were observed just once. In total, the top ten clones hold around 7% of the sample. These receptors were collected from a female donor in good health.

The chain employs TRBV29-1 and TRBJ2-3, with a tentative D call TRBD1 (5 bases). CDR1 and CDR2 from the germline V gene are SQVTM and ANQGSEA. Trimming removed 3 bases at V and 0 bases at J, with 10 bases between. The CDR3 is made up of 14 amino acids. The CDR3 DNA follows: TGCAGCGTTGAGGTGTGGGGCAGCACAGATACGCAGTATTTT. Its protein product is CSVEVWGSTDTQYF.

The chain links TRBV6-1 to TRBJ2-1; 8 nucleotides line up with TRBD1. The CDR3 has 14 amino acids. The V and J ends lost 4 bases and 10 bases, in that order; junction bases with no gene match: 9. The germline V gene has CDR1 MNHNS and CDR2 SASEGT. The CDR3 reads CASSVSTGAREQFF. CDR3 coding DNA: TGTGCCAGCAGTGTTTCGACAGGGGCAAGGGAGCAGTTCTTC.

This clonotype has ten or more counts. The V and J genes are TRBV6-2 or TRBV6-3 and TRBJ2-5; TRBD1 matches 7 bases. Looked up from germline, CDR1 is MNHEY and CDR2 is SVGEGT. The CDR3 is 13 amino acids. The V gene end was trimmed by 3 bases and the J gene end by 4 bases; junction bases not matched to a gene: 2. The DNA of the CDR3 is TGTGCCAGCAGTTATGGGGACAGAGAGACCCAGTACTTC. Encoded protein: CASSYGDRETQYF.

Only a few counts were recorded for this clonotype. The V and J genes are TRBV7-2 and TRBJ2-4; D unresolved. The germline V gene has CDR1 SGHTA and CDR2 FQGNSA. This CDR3 has 14 amino acids. V was cut by 5 bases and J by 9 bases, with 17 bases left in between. CDR3 residues: CASSHVKVDGIQYF. CDR3 DNA: TGTGCCAGCAGCCACGTCAAAGTGGATGGCATTCAGTACTTC.

This clonotype was counted ten times or more. The rearrangement uses TRBV20-1 and TRBJ2-1; 16 bases match TRBD2. The CDR3 contains 15 residues. CDR1 is DFQATT, CDR2 SNEGSKA, per germline (reference sequence). Trimming cost V 5 bases and J 5 bases; bases outside gene matches: 3. In DNA form, the CDR3 reads TGCAGTGCTGGGACTAGCGGGAGGGCCGACAATGAGCAGTTCTTC. The encoded protein is CSAGTSGRADNEQFF.

V is TRBV2 and J is TRBJ2-1, with D unresolved. The CDR3 is made up of 13 amino acids. Trimming took 5 bases from V and 0 from J, leaving 5 bases between them. Germline lookup yields CDR1 SNHLY and CDR2 FYNNEI. The CDR3 DNA is TGTGCCAGCAGTCCTGACTCCTACAATGAGCAGTTCTTC. It codes for CASSPDSYNEQFF.

In this sample, this clonotype turned up many times. The V gene is TRBV19, the J gene TRBJ1-5; perhaps TRBD1 as D (6 bases). The CDR3 contains 16 residues. V was trimmed by 10 bases and J by 3 bases, leaving 22 bases between them. In germline, CDR1 is LNHDA, CDR2 SQIVND (reference sequence). Written as DNA, the CDR3 is TGTGCCACCAGAGATTGGTCACAGGGCGCCAATCAGCCCCAGCATTTT. The encoded protein is CATRDWSQGANQPQHF.

J is TRBJ1-5 and V is TRBV30, with 10 bases identical to TRBD1. The CDR3 contains 15 residues. V lost 3 bases to trimming and J lost 5 bases; unmatched junction nucleotides: 7. CDR1 and CDR2 from the germline V gene are GTSNPN and SVGIG (reference sequence). CDR3: CAWSPGQGLYQPQHF. In DNA, the CDR3 is TGTGCCTGGAGCCCGGGACAGGGGCTATATCAGCCCCAGCATTTT. The whole variable domain, filled in from reference TRBV30 and TRBJ1-5, reads SQTIHQWPATLVQPVGSPLSLECTVEGTSNPNLYWYRQAAGRGLQLLFYSVGIGQISSEVPQNLSASRPQDRQFILSSKKLLLSDSGFYLCAWSPGQGLYQPQHFGDGTRLSIL.

The CDR3 bases are TGTGCCAGCAGTTATGACAGGTCCGGAGGAGGGGAAAAACTGTTTTTT. This codes for CASSYDRSGGGEKLFF. The chain links TRBV5-4 to TRBJ1-4, with D perhaps matching TRBD1 (6 bases). Trimming removed 5 bases at V and 8 bases at J, with 22 bases between. The CDR3 contains 16 residues. The V gene's germline CDR1 is SGHNT and CDR2 YYREEE (reference sequence).